Below are 25 T cell receptor beta chains sequenced from a single sample in a study of circulating and synovial CD4+ cells in juvenile arthritis. TCRdb keeps only in-frame clones here, not all; method: immunoSEQ multiplex PCR. The table shows 30,000 to 35,000 clones, with 95% to 96% occurring only once. The sample consisted of CD4+ T cells from blood. These TCRs come from a human donor with juvenile idiopathic arthritis.

A single count supports this clone. The chain carries TRBV7-6 and TRBJ1-4; a weak D match, TRBD1 (6 bases). V gave up 6 bases and J gave up 4 bases, with 9 bases separating them. The CDR3 runs 13 residues. Germline V gene data show CDR1 as SGHVS and CDR2 as FNYEAQ. The CDR3: CASRGHFNEKLFF. The DNA of the CDR3 is TGTGCCAGCAGGGGACACTTTAATGAAAAACTGTTTTTT.

This rearrangement joins TRBV23-1 to TRBJ2-7; 7 nucleotides line up with TRBD1. TRBV23-1 is classed as an ORF, of uncertain function. V dropped 2 bases and J dropped 2; count of bases not matched to a gene: 9. This CDR3 has 16 residues. DNA of the CDR3: TGCGCCAGCAGTCAACGTTACAGGGGTCTTCCCTACGAGCAGTACTTC. Translation gives CASSQRYRGLPYEQYF.

This sequence joins TRBV7-9 and TRBJ2-1; 7 bases map to TRBD1. CDR1 SEHNR and CDR2 FQNEAQ come from the germline V gene (reference sequence). The CDR3 has 13 amino acids. Trimming removed 5 bases from V and 7 bases from J; junction bases left unmatched: 5. This CDR3 is CASSRDSSNEQFF. The CDR3 DNA is TGTGCCAGCAGCCGGGACAGCTCAAATGAGCAGTTCTTC.

The chain employs TRBV6-1 and TRBJ1-5; D might be TRBD1 (6 bases). Germline CDR1 is MNHNS and CDR2 is SASEGT. CDR3 length: 15 amino acids. Trimming took off 4 bases at V and 3 bases at J, with 13 bases between the two ends. CDR3 in amino acids: CASSGMGQPNQPQHF. In nucleotides, the CDR3 is TGTGCCAGCAGTGGAATGGGACAACCCAATCAGCCCCAGCATTTT.

The CDR3 spells CASSLGLAGGRGKNIQYF. CDR3 DNA: TGCGCCAGCAGCCTCGGACTAGCGGGGGGCCGGGGCAAAAACATTCAGTACTTC. The chain employs TRBV4-1 and TRBJ2-4, with TRBD2 identical over 14 bases. V was clipped by 4 bases and J by 3 bases; unmatched bases: 8. CDR3 size: 18 residues. CDR1 and CDR2 (germline): MGHRA, YSYEKL.

This clone occurred once. V gene TRBV14 combines with J gene TRBJ2-7; tentative D call: TRBD2 (6 bases). CDR1 SGHDN and CDR2 FVKESK come from the germline V gene. The length of the CDR3 is 15 residues. V dropped 0 bases and J dropped 7 bases, with 16 bases sitting between them. The CDR3 sequence is CASSQDERASQEQYF. CDR3 nucleotides: TGTGCCAGCAGCCAAGACGAGCGGGCTAGCCAAGAGCAGTACTTC.

The table lists this clone with a count of one. V is TRBV6-1 and J is TRBJ2-1; 8 positions match TRBD2. Per germline, CDR1 MNHNS and CDR2 SASEGT. The ends lost 0 bases at V and 3 bases at J; junction bases unmatched: 1. The CDR3 consists of 15 residues. The CDR3 region has the DNA TGTGCCAGCAGTGAAGCAAGCGGGGGCTACAATGAGCAGTTCTTC. Encoded protein: CASSEASGGYNEQFF.

This clone was seen just once. The rearrangement joins TRBV23-1 to TRBJ1-2; D is possibly TRBD1 (6 bases). TRBV23-1 is flagged as an ORF with uncertain function. Trimming removed 0 bases at V and 2 bases at J, with 13 bases between. This CDR3 is built from 16 residues. The CDR3 loop is CASSQSPQGKNYGYTF. For the CDR3, the DNA is TGCGCCAGCAGTCAATCCCCGCAGGGGAAGAACTATGGCTACACCTTC.

The chain links TRBV5-4 to TRBJ2-5; tentative D call: TRBD1 (5 bases). The V end was cut by 4 bases, the J end by 3 bases, with 10 bases between. Germline CDR1 reads SGHNT; CDR2 reads YYREEE (reference sequence). The CDR3 is 13 residues long. CDR3 protein: CASSMGREETQYF. DNA for the CDR3: TGTGCCAGCAGCATGGGCAGGGAAGAGACCCAGTACTTC.

The rearrangement uses TRBV4-1 and TRBJ2-1; unclear D gene. V shed 0 bases and J shed 10 bases, with 7 bases lying between them. CDR3 length: 12 residues. The germline V gene encodes CDR1 MGHRA and CDR2 YSYEKL. CDR3 in amino acids: CASSQERIEQFF. DNA of the CDR3: TGCGCCAGCAGCCAAGAGAGAATAGAGCAGTTCTTC.

The genes are TRBV25-1 and TRBJ2-7; 9 nucleotides align to TRBD1. Trimming took 2 bases from V and 3 from J; bases not matched to a gene: 2. The CDR3 length is 14 residues. Germline V lookup: CDR1 MGHDK, CDR2 SYGVNS. As DNA, the CDR3 is TGTGCCAGCAGTGAACAGACAGGGGGCTACGAGCAGTACTTC. Protein sequence: CASSEQTGGYEQYF.

The chain's CDR3 is CSAGVTEAFF. The DNA for the CDR3 is TGCAGCGCGGGAGTGACTGAAGCTTTCTTT. This chain joins TRBV29-1 and TRBJ1-1; D is uncertain. Looked up from germline, CDR1 is SQVTM and CDR2 is ANQGSEA. Trimming cost V 7 bases and J 5 bases, with 8 bases left between them. The CDR3 is 10 residues long.

The chain couples TRBV4-2 to TRBJ2-1; tentative D call: TRBD1 (5 bases). V lost 4 bases and J 5 bases, leaving 15 bases between the germline ends. Germline V CDR1 and CDR2: LGHNA, YNFKEQ. This CDR3 contains 15 residues. The CDR3: CASSPFVTGDNEQFF. CDR3 nucleotides: TGTGCCAGCAGCCCCTTCGTCACAGGAGACAATGAGCAGTTCTTC.

This clone was picked up one time. The chain employs TRBV1 and TRBJ2-1; the table's D gene call, TRBD2, was not cross checked with the DNA. TRBV1 constitutes a pseudogene. This CDR3 spans 16 amino acids. This chain's CDR3 is CTSSQDESGRPHEQFF. The CDR3 DNA reads as TGCACCAGCAGCCAAGATGAAAGCGGAAGGCCTCATGAGCAGTTCTTC.

V and J are TRBV9 and TRBJ2-5, with D possibly being TRBD2 (7 bases). Germline V gene data show CDR1 as SGDLS and CDR2 as YYNGEE. CDR3 length: 15 amino acids. The V and J ends lost 6 bases and 7 bases respectively, with 22 bases between them. CDR3 region: CASKETGGAVGTQYF. CDR3 DNA sequence: TGTGCCAGCAAGGAGACGGGGGGCGCAGTTGGGACCCAGTACTTC. Full variable domain (rest looked up from reference TRBV9 and TRBJ2-5): DSGVTQTPKHLITATGQRVTLRCSPRSGDLSVYWYQQSLDQGLQFLIQYYNGEERAKGNILERFSAQQFPDLHSELNLSSLELGDSALYFCASKETGGAVGTQYFGPGTRLLVL.

This chain links TRBV6-5 with TRBJ2-7; a possible D gene is TRBD2 (5 bases). V gave up 6 bases and J gave up 4 bases, with 13 bases separating them. The germline V gene has CDR1 MNHEY and CDR2 SVGAGI. This CDR3 comprises 13 residues. The CDR3 DNA reads as TGTGCCAGCAGCCTAGCTGGACCATACGAGCAGTACTTC. It translates to CASSLAGPYEQYF.

The V gene is TRBV10-3, the J gene TRBJ2-3, with D perhaps matching TRBD2 (7 bases). CDR3 length: 15 amino acids. V was pared by 6 bases and J by 1 base, with 14 bases between. CDR1 is ENHRY and CDR2 is SYGVKD in the germline V gene. The CDR3 nucleotides are TGTGCCATCAGAAAGGGGGGGCCGGGCACAGATACGCAGTATTTT. It codes for CAIRKGGPGTDTQYF.

This clone was recorded once. The CDR3 DNA reads TGCAGCGTCGGACAGACTGGGAACACTGAAGCTTTCTTT. It is translated as CSVGQTGNTEAFF. The chain recombines TRBV29-1 with TRBJ1-1; a weak D match, TRBD1 (6 bases). Germline CDR1 is SQVTM and CDR2 is ANQGSEA. The V and J ends lost 6 bases and 1 base respectively, with 12 bases between them. This CDR3 region has 13 residues.

Only one count was recorded for this clone. The chain has TRBV30 and TRBJ2-1, with D possibly TRBD2 on 6 matching bases. Germline assignment: CDR1 GTSNPN and CDR2 SVGIG (reference sequence). V was cut by 1 base and J by 8 bases, with 15 bases left in between. The CDR3 length is 14 residues. DNA of the CDR3: TGTGCCTGGAGTGCAACTAGCCTCCATGATGAGCAGTTCTTC. Translating it yields CAWSATSLHDEQFF.

This clone was detected once. The chain joins TRBV11-2 to TRBJ2-5; 7 nucleotides line up with TRBD1. The CDR3 extends over 14 amino acids. Per germline, CDR1 SGHAT and CDR2 FQNNGV. Trimming took 7 bases from V and 7 from J; bases not matched to a gene: 12. The CDR3: CASNPPGQPGTQYF. The CDR3 nucleotides read TGTGCCAGCAATCCCCCGGGACAGCCAGGGACCCAGTACTTC.

The table lists this clone with a count of one. The rearrangement uses TRBV19 and TRBJ2-7, with 7 bases that match TRBD1. V lost 5 bases to trimming and J lost 2 bases; unmatched junction nucleotides: 6. CDR1 and CDR2 (germline): LNHDA, SQIVND (reference sequence). The CDR3 consists of 14 residues. The CDR3 loop reads CASSATGTAYEQYF. The CDR3 bases are TGTGCCAGTAGTGCAACCGGGACAGCCTACGAGCAGTACTTC. The whole variable domain, remainder taken from reference TRBV19 and TRBJ2-7, is DGGITQSPKYLFRKEGQNVTLSCEQNLNHDAMYWYRQDPGQGLRLIYYSQIVNDFQKGDIAEGYSVSREKKESFPLTVTSAQKNPTAFYLCASSATGTAYEQYFGPGTRLTVT.

This clone was seen only once. The chain uses TRBV5-4 and TRBJ1-1; D ambiguous. Looked up from germline, CDR1 is SGHNT and CDR2 is YYREEE (reference sequence). This CDR3 region has 13 residues. Trimming left V 2 bases short and J 6 bases short, with 11 bases between. The CDR3 DNA reads as TGTGCCAGCAGCTTAAGCGGAGTGTCTGAAGCTTTCTTT. Protein product: CASSLSGVSEAFF.

The chain carries TRBV30 and TRBJ1-2, with TRBD1 identical over 7 bases. The germline V gene has CDR1 GTSNPN and CDR2 SVGIG (reference sequence). The CDR3 is 13 residues long. Trimming cost V 3 bases and J 4 bases; bases outside gene matches: 5. CDR3 nucleotides: TGTGCCTGGAGGGATCGGACAGGCTATGGCTACACCTTC. Its protein is CAWRDRTGYGYTF. The full variable domain, rest sourced from reference TRBV30 and TRBJ1-2, is SQTIHQWPATLVQPVGSPLSLECTVEGTSNPNLYWYRQAAGRGLQLLFYSVGIGQISSEVPQNLSASRPQDRQFILSSKKLLLSDSGFYLCAWRDRTGYGYTFGSGTRLTVV.

The chain joins TRBV6-1 to TRBJ2-7, with D tentatively TRBD2 (6 bases). V gave up 4 bases and J gave up 0 bases, with 16 bases separating them. The V gene's germline CDR1 is MNHNS and CDR2 SASEGT. The CDR3 has 16 residues. The CDR3 protein is CASSGGLLATSYEQYF. The CDR3 DNA is TGTGCCAGCAGTGGCGGTCTGCTAGCGACCTCCTACGAGCAGTACTTC.

The rearrangement joins TRBV5-4 to TRBJ1-2; no clear D. V gave up 1 base and J gave up 0 bases, with 10 bases separating them. The CDR3 spans 15 residues. Germline CDR1 reads SGHNT; CDR2 reads YYREEE (reference sequence). The CDR3 nucleotides read TGTGCCAGCAGCTTGCCCGACGGAGCTAACTATGGCTACACCTTC. Translating it yields CASSLPDGANYGYTF.